This paragraph covers one T cell receptor beta chain sequence. Its antigen is currently unknown. This record comes from a study of cytomegalovirus exposure and HLA in healthy donors. Study in general: Earlier work reported 117 million unique TCR beta sequences from about 180 million T cells. Most genotyped donors, about 81% of 350 to 500, had Caucasian-associated genetic ancestry.

Study findings and constraints: Later work found most CMV-associated TCR beta chains apparently HLA-restricted.

It was with 60 Vbeta and 13 Jbeta primers that the PCR ran. Assay: immunoSEQ multiplex PCR; the TCRdb copy retains only in-frame clones and omits some. Of around 150,000 clones in the sample, approximately 77% were seen once. The germline V gene has CDR1 MGHRA and CDR2 YSYEKL. The CDR3 covers 14 residues. Unmatched junction bases numbered 2, after V lost 3 bases and J lost 6 bases. This clonotype originated in a man aged 25-45 years in good health and CMV-seropositive. The sequenced sample was PBMCs. This chain links TRBV4-1 with TRBJ2-2, with 9 nucleotides matching TRBD1. CDR3 nucleotides: TGCGCCAGCAGCCAGTACAGGGGGCCCGGGGAGCTGTTTTTT. It encodes CASSQYRGPGELFF.